This T cell receptor beta chain came from a study of Ad26.COV2.S vaccination and SARS-CoV-2 variants. Study conclusions and caveats: Placebo and vaccine recipients had non-spike TCR breadth that was similar.

Deletions cut 8 bases from V and 5 bases from J, with 9 bases between. Germline V gene sequence: CDR1 MGHDK, CDR2 SYGVNS. The CDR3 has 12 residues. Notes on this clone: Antigen specificity is unknown.

Libraries were prepared by immunoSEQ multiplex PCR; TCRdb keeps only in-frame clonotypes and omits some of them. The sample has approximately 460,000 clones, roughly nine tenths seen once. Treatment defined: around 19 received Ad26.COV2.S at low or high dose, single or two shots; about 5 received placebo; per-sample allocation not given. Specimens were obtained on day 63 following the first vaccine or placebo injection. The sequence was obtained from a person between 18 and 59 years old who received the Ad26.COV2.S COVID-19 vaccine or a placebo. The chain links TRBV25-1 to TRBJ2-2; D may be TRBD2 (5 bases). The source was peripheral blood, collected in a trial of Ad26.COV2.S vaccine versus placebo. Written as DNA, the CDR3 is TGTGCCAGCGGTCGGGGAACCGGGGAGCTGTTTTTT. The encoded protein is CASGRGTGELFF.